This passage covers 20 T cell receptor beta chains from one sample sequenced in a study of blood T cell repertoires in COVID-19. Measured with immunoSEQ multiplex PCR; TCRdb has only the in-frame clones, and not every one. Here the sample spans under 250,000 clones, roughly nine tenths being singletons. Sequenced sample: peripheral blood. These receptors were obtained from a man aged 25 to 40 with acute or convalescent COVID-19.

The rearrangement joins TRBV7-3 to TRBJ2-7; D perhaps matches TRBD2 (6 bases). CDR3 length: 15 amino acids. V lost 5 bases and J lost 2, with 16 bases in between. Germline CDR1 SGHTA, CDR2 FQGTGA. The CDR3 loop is CASSKTGTGTYEQYF. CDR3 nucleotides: TGTGCCAGCAGCAAGACCGGGACTGGCACCTACGAGCAGTACTTC.

In DNA form, the CDR3 reads TGTGCCAGCAGCCCCCTCAGGGGAAGCTATGGCTACACCTTC. Protein: CASSPLRGSYGYTF. This chain joins TRBV7-9 and TRBJ1-2; TRBD1 is a possible D gene (6 bases). Trimming took off 5 bases at V and 4 bases at J, with 14 bases between the two ends. Germline assignment: CDR1 SEHNR and CDR2 FQNEAQ (reference sequence). The CDR3 is made up of 14 amino acids.

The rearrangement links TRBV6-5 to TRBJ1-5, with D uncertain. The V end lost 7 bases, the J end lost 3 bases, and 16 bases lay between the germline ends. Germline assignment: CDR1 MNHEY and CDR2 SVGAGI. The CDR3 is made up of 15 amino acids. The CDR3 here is CASKTLSGINQPQHF. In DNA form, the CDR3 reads TGTGCCAGCAAGACACTGTCCGGGATCAATCAGCCCCAGCATTTT.

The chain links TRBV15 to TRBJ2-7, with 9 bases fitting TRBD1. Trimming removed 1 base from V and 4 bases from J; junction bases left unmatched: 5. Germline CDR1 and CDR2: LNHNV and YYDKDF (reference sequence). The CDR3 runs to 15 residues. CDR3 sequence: CATSRVGTGKYEQYF. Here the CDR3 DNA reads TGTGCCACCAGCAGAGTGGGGACAGGGAAGTACGAGCAGTACTTC.

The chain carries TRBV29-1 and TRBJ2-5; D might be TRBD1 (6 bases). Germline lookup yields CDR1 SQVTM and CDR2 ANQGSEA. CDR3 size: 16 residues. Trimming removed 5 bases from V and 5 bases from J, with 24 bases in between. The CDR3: CSVFSVSQGIGETQYF. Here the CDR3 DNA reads TGCAGCGTTTTTTCCGTCTCCCAGGGGATCGGGGAGACCCAGTACTTC.

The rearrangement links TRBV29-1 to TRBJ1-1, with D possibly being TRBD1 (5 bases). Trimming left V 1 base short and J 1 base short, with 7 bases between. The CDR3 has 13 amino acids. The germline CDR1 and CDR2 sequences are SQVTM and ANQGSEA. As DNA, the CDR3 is TGCAGCGTTGAAGTGCAGGGGAACACTGAAGCTTTCTTT. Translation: CSVEVQGNTEAFF.

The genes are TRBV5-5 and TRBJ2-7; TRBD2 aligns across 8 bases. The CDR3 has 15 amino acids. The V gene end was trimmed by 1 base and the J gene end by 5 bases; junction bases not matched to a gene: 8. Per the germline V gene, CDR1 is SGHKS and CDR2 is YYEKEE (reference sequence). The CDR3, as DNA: TGTGCCAGCAGCTTGTTGAGCGGGAGACCCAACGAGCAGTACTTC. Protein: CASSLLSGRPNEQYF.

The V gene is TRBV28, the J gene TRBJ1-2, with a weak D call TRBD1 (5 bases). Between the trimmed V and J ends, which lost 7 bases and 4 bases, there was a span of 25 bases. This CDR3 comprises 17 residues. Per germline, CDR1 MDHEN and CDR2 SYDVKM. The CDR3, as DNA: TGTGCCAGCACCACGAGAAACAGGCGTAATGTTTTCTATGGCTACACCTTC. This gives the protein CASTTRNRRNVFYGYTF.

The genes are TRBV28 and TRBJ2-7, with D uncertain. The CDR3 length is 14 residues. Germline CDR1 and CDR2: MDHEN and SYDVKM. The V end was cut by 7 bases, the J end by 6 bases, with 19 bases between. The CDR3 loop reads CASTSGPGLGEQYF. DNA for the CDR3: TGTGCCAGCACCTCTGGTCCGGGTTTGGGCGAGCAGTACTTC. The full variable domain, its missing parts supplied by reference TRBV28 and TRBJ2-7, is DVKVTQSSRYLVKRTGEKVFLECVQDMDHENMFWYRQDPGLGLRLIYFSYDVKMKEKGDIPEGYSVSREKKERFSLILESASTNQTSMYLCASTSGPGLGEQYFGPGTRLTVT.

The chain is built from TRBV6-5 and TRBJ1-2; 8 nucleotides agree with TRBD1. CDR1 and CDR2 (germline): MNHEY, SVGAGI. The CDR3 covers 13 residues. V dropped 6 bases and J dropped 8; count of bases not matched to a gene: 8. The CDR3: CASRPTGESGYTF. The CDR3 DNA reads TGTGCCAGCAGACCGACAGGGGAAAGCGGCTACACCTTC.

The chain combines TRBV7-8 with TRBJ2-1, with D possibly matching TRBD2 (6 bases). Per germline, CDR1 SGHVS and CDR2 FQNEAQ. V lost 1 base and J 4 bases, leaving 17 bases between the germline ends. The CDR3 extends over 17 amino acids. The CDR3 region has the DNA TGTGCCAGCAGCTTAGTTTTGTTCGGTCTAGCGTACAATGAGCAGTTCTTC. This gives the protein CASSLVLFGLAYNEQFF.

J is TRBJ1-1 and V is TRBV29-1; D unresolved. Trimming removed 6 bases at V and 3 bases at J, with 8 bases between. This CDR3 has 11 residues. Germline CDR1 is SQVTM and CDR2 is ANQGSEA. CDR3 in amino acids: CSVGGHTEAFF. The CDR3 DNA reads TGCAGCGTCGGAGGGCACACTGAAGCTTTCTTT.

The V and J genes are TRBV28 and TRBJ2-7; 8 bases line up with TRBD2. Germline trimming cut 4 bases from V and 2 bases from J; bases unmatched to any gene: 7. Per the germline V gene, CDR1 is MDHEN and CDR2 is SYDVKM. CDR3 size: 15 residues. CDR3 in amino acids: CASSSPGGGTYEQYF. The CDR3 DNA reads TGTGCCAGCAGTTCGCCGGGGGGGGGAACCTACGAGCAGTACTTC. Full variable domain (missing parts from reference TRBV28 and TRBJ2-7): DVKVTQSSRYLVKRTGEKVFLECVQDMDHENMFWYRQDPGLGLRLIYFSYDVKMKEKGDIPEGYSVSREKKERFSLILESASTNQTSMYLCASSSPGGGTYEQYFGPGTRLTVT.

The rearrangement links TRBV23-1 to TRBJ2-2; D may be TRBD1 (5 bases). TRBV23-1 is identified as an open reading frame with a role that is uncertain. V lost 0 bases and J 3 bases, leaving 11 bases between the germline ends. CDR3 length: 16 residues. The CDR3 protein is CASSQSPGCDTGELFF. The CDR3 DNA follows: TGCGCCAGCAGTCAATCTCCAGGGTGCGACACCGGGGAGCTGTTTTTT.

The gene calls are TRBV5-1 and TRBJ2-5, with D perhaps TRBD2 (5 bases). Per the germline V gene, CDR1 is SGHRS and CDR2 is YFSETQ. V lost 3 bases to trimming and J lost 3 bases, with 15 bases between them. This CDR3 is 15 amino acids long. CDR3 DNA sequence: TGCGCCAGCAGCTCCCGGCCCGGGCGGGAAGAGACCCAGTACTTC. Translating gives CASSSRPGREETQYF.

CDR3 DNA: TGTGCCAGCAGTTTATCCTCAGGGTACGAGCAGTACTTC. Protein sequence: CASSLSSGYEQYF. The chain has TRBV27 and TRBJ2-7; perhaps TRBD1 as D (5 bases). CDR3 size: 13 residues. The V end was cut by 0 bases, the J end by 4 bases, with 7 bases between. Germline CDR1 MNHEY, CDR2 SMNVEV (reference sequence).

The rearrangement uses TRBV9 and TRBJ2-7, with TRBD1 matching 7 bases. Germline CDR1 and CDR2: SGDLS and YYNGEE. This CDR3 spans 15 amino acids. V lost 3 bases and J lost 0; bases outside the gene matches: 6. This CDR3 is CASSAGQKSSYEQYF. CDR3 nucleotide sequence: TGTGCCAGCAGCGCGGGACAGAAAAGCTCCTACGAGCAGTACTTC.

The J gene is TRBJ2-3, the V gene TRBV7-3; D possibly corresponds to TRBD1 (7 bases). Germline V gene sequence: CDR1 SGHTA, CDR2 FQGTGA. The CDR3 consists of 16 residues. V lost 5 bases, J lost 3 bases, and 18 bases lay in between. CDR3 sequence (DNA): TGTGCCAGCAGCAAAAACAGGGGCGCGGGGACAGATACGCAGTATTTT. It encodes CASSKNRGAGTDTQYF.

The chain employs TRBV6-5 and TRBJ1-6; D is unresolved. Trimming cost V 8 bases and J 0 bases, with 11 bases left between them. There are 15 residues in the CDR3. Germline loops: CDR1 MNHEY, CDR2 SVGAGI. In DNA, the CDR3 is TGTGCCAGCTGGTCGCGGGACTCCTATAATTCACCCCTCCACTTT. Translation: CASWSRDSYNSPLHF.

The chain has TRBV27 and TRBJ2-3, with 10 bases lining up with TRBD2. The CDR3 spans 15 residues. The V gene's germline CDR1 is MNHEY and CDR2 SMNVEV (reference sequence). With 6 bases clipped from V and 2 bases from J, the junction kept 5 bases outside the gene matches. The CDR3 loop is CASRRTSGNTDTQYF. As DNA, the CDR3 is TGTGCCAGCAGACGGACTAGCGGTAACACAGATACGCAGTATTTT.